A single sample gave rise to the 12 T cell receptor beta chains below, sequenced in a study of shared clonotypes between healthy human individuals. The method was immunoSEQ multiplex PCR; TCRdb's version includes in-frame clones alone and lacks a portion of them. Counted here are more than 2 million clones, over 85% occurring once; the ten biggest clones make up under 0.15%. Sequencing was carried out using naive CD4+ T cells sorted from blood. Specified subset: CD45RA+ positively selected. The receptors were sampled from a man aged 18 to 30 in good health.

The chain joins TRBV30 to TRBJ2-5; D not resolved. The J call may be mistaken, given a closer DNA end match to TRBJ2-7. The CDR3 extends over 10 amino acids. CDR1 GTSNPN and CDR2 SVGIG come from the germline V gene (reference sequence). In nucleotides, the CDR3 is TGTGCCTGGGGGAACCTCGAGCAGTACTTC. Translated: CAWGNLEQYF.

The chain employs TRBV19 and TRBJ1-5; a weak D match, TRBD1 (5 bases). The CDR3 sequence is 14 residues long. Germline V gene data show CDR1 as LNHDA and CDR2 as SQIVND (reference sequence). Trimming took 3 bases from V and 4 from J, leaving 10 bases between them. The CDR3 bases are TGTGCCAGTAGTATCGCCAAGGGGAATCAGCCCCAGCATTTT. Residues: CASSIAKGNQPQHF.

This sequence joins TRBV11-2 and TRBJ1-5; 11 bases map to TRBD1. The CDR3 length is 16 residues. Germline CDR1 SGHAT, CDR2 FQNNGV. V was pared by 1 base and J by 5 bases, with 4 bases of the junction left unmatched. In nucleotides, the CDR3 is TGTGCCAGCAGCTTAGCCGGGACAGGGGGGCATCAGCCCCAGCATTTT. Amino acids: CASSLAGTGGHQPQHF.

The gene calls are TRBV6-1 and TRBJ2-3; 7 bases are shared with TRBD2. V dropped 2 bases and J dropped 0; count of bases not matched to a gene: 11. The germline CDR1 and CDR2 sequences are MNHNS and SASEGT. CDR3 length: 18 amino acids. For the CDR3, the DNA is TGTGCCAGCAGTGAACGGGGCGGGAGTACGGGTAGCACAGATACGCAGTATTTT. Protein product: CASSERGGSTGSTDTQYF.

The J gene is TRBJ2-5, the V gene TRBV30; D not certain. The assigned J gene may be wrong: the sequence end matches TRBJ2-7 better. The CDR3 covers 14 residues. The germline gives CDR1 GTSNPN, CDR2 SVGIG (reference sequence). The CDR3 sequence: CAWSVKSIQNEQYF. The CDR3 DNA reads as TGTGCCTGGAGTGTAAAAAGTATCCAGAACGAGCAGTACTTC.

V is TRBV19 and J is TRBJ1-6; possibly TRBD1 for D (5 bases). The germline CDR1 and CDR2 sequences are LNHDA and SQIVND (reference sequence). The CDR3 extends over 11 amino acids. The ends were cut back, 1 base at V and 14 bases at J, with 6 bases in the middle. For the CDR3, the DNA is TGTGCCAGTAGTATAGGGACAACCCTCCACTTT. Amino acid sequence: CASSIGTTLHF.

The rearrangement joins TRBV6-4 to TRBJ2-7; TRBD2 agrees at 7 bases. The germline V gene encodes CDR1 MRHNA and CDR2 SNTAGT. The CDR3 is 16 amino acids. V was clipped by 6 bases and J by 0 bases; unmatched bases: 11. The CDR3 reads CASRDQGGASSYEQYF. The DNA for the CDR3 is TGTGCCAGCAGAGATCAGGGAGGGGCGAGCTCCTACGAGCAGTACTTC.

This chain links TRBV30 with TRBJ2-3; maybe TRBD2 (6 bases). The CDR3 totals 14 residues. Trimming removed 0 bases at V and 5 bases at J, with 12 bases between. Germline-derived CDR1 and CDR2 are GTSNPN and SVGIG (reference sequence). The chain's CDR3 is CAWSVTRGRDTQYF. The CDR3 nucleotides read TGTGCCTGGAGTGTAACGCGGGGCCGAGATACGCAGTATTTT.

The chain links TRBV6-5 to TRBJ1-1; D uncertain. With 2 bases removed from V and 3 bases from J, the gap between germline ends came to 7 bases. The CDR3 is made up of 13 amino acids. The V gene's germline CDR1 is MNHEY and CDR2 SVGAGI. DNA of the CDR3: TGTGCCAGCAGTTACGTCGGGGACACTGAAGCTTTCTTT. Translating gives CASSYVGDTEAFF.

The chain couples TRBV30 to TRBJ2-7, with TRBD1 matching over 8 bases. CDR3 length: 12 residues. The V segment lost 5 bases and the J segment 7 bases; nucleotides outside the gene matches: 7. CDR1 is GTSNPN, CDR2 SVGIG, per germline (reference sequence). The chain's CDR3 is CAWHDRGREQYF. The CDR3 nucleotides read TGTGCCTGGCATGACAGGGGTAGGGAGCAGTACTTC.

This chain uses TRBV30 with TRBJ2-7; no clear D gene. The CDR3 extends over 14 amino acids. The germline V gene has CDR1 GTSNPN and CDR2 SVGIG (reference sequence). The V and J ends lost 8 bases and 0 bases respectively, with 17 bases between them. The CDR3 DNA reads TGTGCCCGGGCGCAGCAGGCCCGCTCCTACGAGCAGTACTTC. Amino acid sequence: CARAQQARSYEQYF.

The V and J genes are TRBV11-2 and TRBJ2-7; 8 bases are shared with TRBD2. This CDR3 is 13 amino acids long. With 4 bases clipped from V and 3 bases from J, the junction kept 2 bases outside the gene matches. CDR1 and CDR2 (germline): SGHAT, FQNNGV. The CDR3 loop is CASSSGGVYEQYF. In DNA, the CDR3 is TGTGCCAGCAGCTCGGGGGGGGTCTACGAGCAGTACTTC.